This T cell receptor beta chain was sequenced during a study of cytomegalovirus exposure and HLA in healthy donors. This CDR3 comprises 13 residues. Germline values: CDR1 SGHTA, CDR2 FQGTGA. The V end lost 5 bases, the J end lost 7 bases, and 11 bases lay between the germline ends. The PCR ran on 60 Vbeta and 13 Jbeta primers. Clones were read by immunoSEQ multiplex PCR, and TCRdb kept only the in-frame ones, dropping some. The table shows approximately 210,000 clones, with about three quarters occurring only once. The chain joins TRBV7-3 to TRBJ2-2; D is unclear. This receptor was identified in a woman in her 30s in good health and CMV-seropositive. The sequencing sample was made of PBMCs. This CDR3 is CASSPRSGGELFF. CDR3 sequence (DNA): TGTGCCAGCAGCCCGCGTAGTGGCGGGGAGCTGTTTTTT.